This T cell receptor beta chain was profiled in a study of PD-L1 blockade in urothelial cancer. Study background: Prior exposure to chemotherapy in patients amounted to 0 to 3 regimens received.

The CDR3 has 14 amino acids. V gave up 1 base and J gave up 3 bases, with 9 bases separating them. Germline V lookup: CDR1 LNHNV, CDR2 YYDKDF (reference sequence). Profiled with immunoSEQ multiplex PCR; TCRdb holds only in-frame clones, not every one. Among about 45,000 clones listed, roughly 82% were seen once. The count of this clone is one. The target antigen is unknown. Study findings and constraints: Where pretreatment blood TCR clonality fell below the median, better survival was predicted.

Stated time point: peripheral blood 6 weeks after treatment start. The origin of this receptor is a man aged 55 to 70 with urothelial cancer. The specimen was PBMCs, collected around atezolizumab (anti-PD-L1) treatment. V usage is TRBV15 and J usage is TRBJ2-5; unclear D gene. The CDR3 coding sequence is TGTGCCACCAGCAGAGGTGGCCAAGAAGAGACCCAGTACTTC. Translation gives CATSRGGQEETQYF.